A single sample is the source of the 5 T cell receptor beta chains below, sequenced in a study of CXCR3-negative and CXCR3-positive naive CD8 T cells. Findings and limits, study-wide: CXCR3-expressing naive cells carried TRB CDR3s more hydrophobic than those of CXCR3-negative naive cells.

The antigens of these receptors remain unknown. The libraries of TRB cDNA were constructed through 5' RACE using UMI labels. TCRdb re-called the 5' RACE reads and catalogs CDR3 proteins one per entry, DNA excluded. The sample spans roughly 120,000 distinct CDR3 sequences; the ten largest clones claim roughly 0.59%. The sequenced sample was naive CXCR3+ CD8+ T cells from blood. The subset here: CD45RO-CCR7+CD27+CD95- naive CD8+ T cells expressing CXCR3 (TNR3+). The receptors here all came from a human donor in good health. Some clones in this sample may be carry-over from other donors' samples.

The chain employs TRBV3-1 and TRBJ2-1; TCRdb proposes TRBD1, but this gene call is untestable without DNA. This CDR3 has 16 amino acids. CDR1 is LGHDT, CDR2 YNNKEL, per germline (reference sequence). Here the CDR3 reads CASSQDQGFTYNEQFF.

V usage is TRBV5-5 and J usage is TRBJ1-2; the TRBD1 assignment by TCRdb is unverifiable without DNA. The CDR3 extends over 17 amino acids. CDR1 and CDR2 from the germline V gene are SGHKS and YYEKEE (reference sequence). The CDR3 region is CASSLNQGTGVIYGYTF.

J is TRBJ1-2 and V is TRBV18; the D gene TCRdb calls, TRBD1, cannot be checked with no DNA. The CDR3 totals 15 residues. Germline loops: CDR1 KGHSH, CDR2 LQKENI. This CDR3 reads CASSQENPGAPGYTF.

This rearrangement joins TRBV20-1 to TRBJ2-1. The CDR3 length is 14 residues. Germline CDR1 is DFQATT and CDR2 is SNEGSKA (reference sequence). The CDR3 loop reads CSARDMMLGNEQFF.

The J gene is TRBJ1-6, the V gene TRBV7-6. The CDR3 length is 14 residues. In germline, CDR1 is SGHVS, CDR2 FNYEAQ. CDR3 residues: CASSAEGYGSPLHF.